This T cell receptor beta chain comes out of a study of monozygotic twins with inflammatory bowel disease. TCRdb re-called the 5' RACE reads and catalogs CDR3 proteins one per entry, DNA excluded. The sample data list about 99,000 distinct CDR3 sequences. There are 18 residues in the CDR3. Germline values: CDR1 SGHAT, CDR2 FQNNGV. The sample comprised blood. This TCR derives from a human donor with ulcerative colitis or Crohn's disease, or a healthy co-twin of an affected twin (not recorded which). This chain uses TRBV11-2 with TRBJ2-1; TCRdb lists TRBD2, though no DNA is available to test this call. This CDR3 reads CASSIRTSGDSSYNEQFF.